This TCR beta chain was recorded in a study of regulatory T cells. Study outcomes and limitations: In CD3G-deficient patients, conventional CD4+ T cells were enriched for hydrophobic CDR3 residues at positions 6 and 7.

Primers: 52 TRBV forward and 13 TRBJ reverse. Clones were read by immunoSEQ multiplex PCR, and TCRdb kept only the in-frame ones, dropping some. The sample has under 30,000 clones, approximately 91% seen once. This clone was seen only a few times. Its antigen is not identified. The germline CDR1 and CDR2 sequences are MNHEY and SMNVEV (reference sequence). After removal of 2 bases from V and 6 bases from J, the junction contained 4 bases not matched to a gene. The CDR3 has 15 amino acids. This receptor was obtained from a child aged 5 to 17 with CD3G deficiency. The material sequenced was conventional CD4+ T cells sorted from blood. The chain links TRBV27 to TRBJ2-2, with 9 bases lining up with TRBD2. The CDR3 protein is CASSLKAGGAGELFF. The CDR3 coding sequence is TGTGCCAGCAGTTTAAAGGCGGGAGGGGCCGGGGAGCTGTTTTTT.